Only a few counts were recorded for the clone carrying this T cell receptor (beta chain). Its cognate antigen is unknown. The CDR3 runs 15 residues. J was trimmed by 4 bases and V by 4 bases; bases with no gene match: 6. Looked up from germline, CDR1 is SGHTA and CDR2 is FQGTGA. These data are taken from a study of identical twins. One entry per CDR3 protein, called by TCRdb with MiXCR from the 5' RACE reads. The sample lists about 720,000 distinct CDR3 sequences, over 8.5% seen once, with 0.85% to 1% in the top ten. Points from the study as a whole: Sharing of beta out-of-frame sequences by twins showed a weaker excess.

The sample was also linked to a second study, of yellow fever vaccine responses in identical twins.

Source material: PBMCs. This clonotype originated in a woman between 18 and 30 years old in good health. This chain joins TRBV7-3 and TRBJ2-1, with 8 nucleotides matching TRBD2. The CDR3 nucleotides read TGTGCCAGCAGCTCCGACCGGGAGGGATACAATGAGCAGTTCTTC. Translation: CASSSDREGYNEQFF.